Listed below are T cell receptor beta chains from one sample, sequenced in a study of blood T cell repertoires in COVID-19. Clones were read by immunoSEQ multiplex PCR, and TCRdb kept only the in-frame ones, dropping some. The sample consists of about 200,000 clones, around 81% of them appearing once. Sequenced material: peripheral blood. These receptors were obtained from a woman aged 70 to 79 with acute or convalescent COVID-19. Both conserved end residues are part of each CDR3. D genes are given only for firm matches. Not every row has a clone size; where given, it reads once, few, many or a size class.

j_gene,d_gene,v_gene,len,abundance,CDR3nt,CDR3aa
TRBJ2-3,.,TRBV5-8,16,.,TGTGCCAGCAGCTTGGGGCGGATGCAAAACACAGATACGCAGTATTTT,CASSLGRMQNTDTQYF
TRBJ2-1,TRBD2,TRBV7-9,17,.,TGTGCCAGCAGCTCGGGTAGACTAGCGGGCGTATACAATGAGCAGTTCTTC,CASSSGRLAGVYNEQFF
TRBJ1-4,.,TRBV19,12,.,TGTGCCAGTAGTCCCGTTCGGGAAAAACTGTTTTTT,CASSPVREKLFF
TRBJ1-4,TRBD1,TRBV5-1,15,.,TGCGCCAGCAGCTTAACAGGGGGTCCTAATGAAAAACTGTTTTTT,CASSLTGGPNEKLFF
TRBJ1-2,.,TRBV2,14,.,TGTGCCAGCAGTGAAGAGACAGGTAGCAATGGCTACACCTTC,CASSEETGSNGYTF
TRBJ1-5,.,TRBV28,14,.,TGTGCCAGCAGTTACGGGGGGGTAGATCAGCCCCAGCATTTT,CASSYGGVDQPQHF
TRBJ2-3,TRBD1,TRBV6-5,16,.,TGTGCCAGCAGTTATGGCGGGACAGGGCTCACAGATACGCAGTATTTT,CASSYGGTGLTDTQYF
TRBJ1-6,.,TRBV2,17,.,TGTGCCAGCACGTACAGTCCTGAGCGGGCCTATAATTCACCCCTCCACTTT,CASTYSPERAYNSPLHF
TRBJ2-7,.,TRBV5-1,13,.,TGCGCCAGCAGCAGTCGGCGGGGCTACGAGCAGTACTTC,CASSSRRGYEQYF
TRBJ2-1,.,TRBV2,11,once,TGTGCCAGCAGCCCGTACAATGAGCAGTTCTTC,CASSPYNEQFF
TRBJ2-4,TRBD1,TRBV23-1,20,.,TGCGCCAGCAGTCAAGGGGACAGCCCGATGGAGAACTTAGCCAAAAACATTCAGTACTTC,CASSQGDSPMENLAKNIQYF
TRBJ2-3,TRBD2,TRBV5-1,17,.,TGCGCCAGCAGCTCCGGGACTAGCGGAGGAGGCACAGATACGCAGTATTTT,CASSSGTSGGGTDTQYF
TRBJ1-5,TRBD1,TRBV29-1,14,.,TGCAGCGTTCGGGACAGAGGGCTCGATCAGCCCCAGCATTTT,CSVRDRGLDQPQHF
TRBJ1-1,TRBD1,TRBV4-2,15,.,TGTGCCAGCAGCCAGGTAGGACAGGGCGTCCCTGAAGCTTTCTTT,CASSQVGQGVPEAFF
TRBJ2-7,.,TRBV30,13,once,TGTGCCTGGAGTGGGCAGTCAGCCTACGAGCAGTACTTC,CAWSGQSAYEQYF
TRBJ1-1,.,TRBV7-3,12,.,TGTGCCAGCAGACGGACGGGGGTACGAGCTTTCTTT,CASRRTGVRAFF
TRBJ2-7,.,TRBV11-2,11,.,TGTGCCAGCCGACCTAGCGCCGAGCAGTACTTC,CASRPSAEQYF
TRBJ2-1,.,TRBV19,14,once,TGTGCCACTACGGGCAGGGGCGGCTACAATGAGCAGTTCTTC,CATTGRGGYNEQFF
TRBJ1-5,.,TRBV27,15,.,TGTGCCAGCAGTTTGGGGGGGCTGAGCAATCAGCCCCAGCATTTT,CASSLGGLSNQPQHF
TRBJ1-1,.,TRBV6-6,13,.,TGTGCCAGCAGGGACATTTTGAACACTGAAGCTTTCTTT,CASRDILNTEAFF
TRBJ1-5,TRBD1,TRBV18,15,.,TGTGCCAGCTCACGGACAGGGGAAGTCAAACAGCCCCAGCATTTT,CASSRTGEVKQPQHF
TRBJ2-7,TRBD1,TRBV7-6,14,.,TGTGCCAGCAGCCTTCTGGACAGGTCCTACGAGCAGTACTTC,CASSLLDRSYEQYF
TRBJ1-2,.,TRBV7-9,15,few,TGTGCCAGCAGCTCATTCGGGACAATGGACTATGGCTACACCTTC,CASSSFGTMDYGYTF
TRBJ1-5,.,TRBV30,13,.,TGTGCCTGGAGTGTGGGACATGATCAGCCCCAGCATTTT,CAWSVGHDQPQHF
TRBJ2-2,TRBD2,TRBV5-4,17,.,TGTGCCAGCAGCTTTGGGGGGCTAGCGGGAGGAAGCGGGGAGCTGTTTTTT,CASSFGGLAGGSGELFF
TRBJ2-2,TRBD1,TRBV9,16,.,TGTGCCAGCAGCGTAGCGGACAGGGGGTGGACCGGGGAGCTGTTTTTT,CASSVADRGWTGELFF
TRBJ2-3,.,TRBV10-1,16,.,TGCGCCAGCAGTGAGGCCGATCAGGGAAGCACAGATACGCAGTATTTT,CASSEADQGSTDTQYF
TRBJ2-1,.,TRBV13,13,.,TGTGCCAGCAGTAAAGAGAGCTACAATGAGCAGTTCTTC,CASSKESYNEQFF
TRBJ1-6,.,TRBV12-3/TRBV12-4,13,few,TGTGCCAGCAGTGACTCGGGAATTTTTCTCCTCCACTTT,CASSDSGIFLLHF
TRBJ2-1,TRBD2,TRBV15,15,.,TGTGCCACCAGGACGACCGGGACTAGCATGAATGAGCAGTTCTTC,CATRTTGTSMNEQFF
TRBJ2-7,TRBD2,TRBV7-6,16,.,TGTGCCAGCAGCTTAGAGTACGGTCTACTAGCGGGGGAGCAGTACTTC,CASSLEYGLLAGEQYF
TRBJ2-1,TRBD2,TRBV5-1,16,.,TGCGCCAGCAGCTTGGAGTCCCCGGGACTAGGCGATGAGCAGTTCTTC,CASSLESPGLGDEQFF
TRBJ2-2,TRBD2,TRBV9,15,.,TGTGCCAGCAGAGGAGGGGCGGGGGAGACCGGGGAGCTGTTTTTT,CASRGGAGETGELFF
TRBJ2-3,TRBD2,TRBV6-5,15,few,TGTGCCAGCCGTAAGCGGGAGGGCCCCGAAGATACGCAGTATTTT,CASRKREGPEDTQYF
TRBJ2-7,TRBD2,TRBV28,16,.,TGTGCCAGCAGCCGGCTAGCGGGAGGGGGGGACTACGAGCAGTACTTC,CASSRLAGGGDYEQYF
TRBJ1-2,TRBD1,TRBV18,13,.,TGTGCCAGCTCTCGGGGGACAGGGGATGGCTACACCTTC,CASSRGTGDGYTF
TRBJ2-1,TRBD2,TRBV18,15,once,TGTGCCAGCTCACCAGCTGCGGGAGAGTACAATGAGCAGTTCTTC,CASSPAAGEYNEQFF
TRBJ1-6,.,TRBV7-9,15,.,TGTGCCAGCAGCTTAAGTGGGGGGGTTGGCTCACCCCTCCACTTT,CASSLSGGVGSPLHF
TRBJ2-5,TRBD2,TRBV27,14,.,TGTGCCAGCAGTTTACGGGGGGGTGGTGAGACCCAGTACTTC,CASSLRGGGETQYF
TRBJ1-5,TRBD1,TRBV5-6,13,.,TGTGCCAGCAGCTTAGACAGGGATCAGCCCCAGCATTTT,CASSLDRDQPQHF
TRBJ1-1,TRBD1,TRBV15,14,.,TGTGCCACCAGCACCGGACAGGGGGTCACTGAAGCTTTCTTT,CATSTGQGVTEAFF
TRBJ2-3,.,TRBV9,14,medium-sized,TGTGCCAGCAGCGTAGACAGTAGCACAGATACGCAGTATTTT,CASSVDSSTDTQYF
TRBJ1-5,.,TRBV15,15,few,TGTGCCACCAGCAGACAGGGTTATAGCAATCAGCCCCAGCATTTT,CATSRQGYSNQPQHF
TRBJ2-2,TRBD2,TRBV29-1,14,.,TGCAGCGCATCGACTAGCGGGGACACCGGGGAGCTGTTTTTT,CSASTSGDTGELFF
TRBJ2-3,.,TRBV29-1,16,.,TGCAGCGTTGTTGATTTAGGCAGGGCGGTCACAGATACGCAGTATTTT,CSVVDLGRAVTDTQYF